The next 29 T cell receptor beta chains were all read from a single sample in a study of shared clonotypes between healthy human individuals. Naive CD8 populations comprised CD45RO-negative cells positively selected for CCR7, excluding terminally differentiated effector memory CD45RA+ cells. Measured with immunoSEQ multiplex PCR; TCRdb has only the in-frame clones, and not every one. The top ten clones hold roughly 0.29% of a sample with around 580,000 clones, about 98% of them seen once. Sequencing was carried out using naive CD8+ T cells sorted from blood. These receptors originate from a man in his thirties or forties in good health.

Here the CDR3 DNA reads TGCGCCAGCAGCCAAGATCACGGTTACGAGCAGTACTTC. Translating gives CASSQDHGYEQYF. The V and J genes are TRBV4-1 and TRBJ2-7; D is ambiguous. CDR3 length equals 13 residues. Germline values: CDR1 MGHRA, CDR2 YSYEKL. Trimming took off 0 bases at V and 4 bases at J, with 7 bases between the two ends.

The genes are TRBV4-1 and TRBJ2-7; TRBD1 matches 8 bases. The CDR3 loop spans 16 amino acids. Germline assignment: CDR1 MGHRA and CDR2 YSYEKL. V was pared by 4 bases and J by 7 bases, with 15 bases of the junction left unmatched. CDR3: CASSLGPGQESREQYF. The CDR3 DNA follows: TGCGCCAGCAGCCTCGGTCCGGGACAGGAGTCGCGGGAGCAGTACTTC.

The DNA of the CDR3 is TGCGCCAGCAGCTCCAGCCTAGCGGCTAACTACGAGCAGTACTTC. It codes for CASSSSLAANYEQYF. The chain carries TRBV5-1 and TRBJ2-7, with 7 nucleotides matching TRBD2. The CDR3 extends over 15 amino acids. Germline-derived CDR1 and CDR2 are SGHRS and YFSETQ. With 3 bases clipped from V and 3 bases from J, the junction kept 9 bases outside the gene matches.

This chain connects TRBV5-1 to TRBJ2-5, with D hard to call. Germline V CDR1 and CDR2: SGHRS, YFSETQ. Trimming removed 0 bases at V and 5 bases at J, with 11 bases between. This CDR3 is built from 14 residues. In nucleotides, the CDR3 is TGCGCCAGCAGCTTGGATGGCCTCCGGGAGACCCAGTACTTC. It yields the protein CASSLDGLRETQYF.

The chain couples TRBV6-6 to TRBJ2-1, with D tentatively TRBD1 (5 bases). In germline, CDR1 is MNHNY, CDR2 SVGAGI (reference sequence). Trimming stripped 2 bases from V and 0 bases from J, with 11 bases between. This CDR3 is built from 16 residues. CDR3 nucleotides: TGTGCCAGCAGTTACGCAGGGATTAGCTCCTACAATGAGCAGTTCTTC. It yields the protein CASSYAGISSYNEQFF.

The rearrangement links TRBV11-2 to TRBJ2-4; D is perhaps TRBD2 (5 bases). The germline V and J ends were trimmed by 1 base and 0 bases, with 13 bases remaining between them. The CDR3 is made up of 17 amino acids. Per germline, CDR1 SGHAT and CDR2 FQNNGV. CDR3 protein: CASSLVGGGLAKNIQYF. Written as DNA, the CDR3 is TGTGCCAGCAGCTTAGTAGGCGGAGGATTAGCCAAAAACATTCAGTACTTC.

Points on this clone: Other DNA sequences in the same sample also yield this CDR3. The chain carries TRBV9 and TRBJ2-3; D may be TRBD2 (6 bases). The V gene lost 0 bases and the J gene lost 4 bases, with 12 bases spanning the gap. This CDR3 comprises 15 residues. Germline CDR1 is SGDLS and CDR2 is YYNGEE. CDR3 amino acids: CASSVGGRGADTQYF. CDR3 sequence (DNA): TGTGCCAGCAGCGTAGGCGGACGCGGGGCAGATACGCAGTATTTT.

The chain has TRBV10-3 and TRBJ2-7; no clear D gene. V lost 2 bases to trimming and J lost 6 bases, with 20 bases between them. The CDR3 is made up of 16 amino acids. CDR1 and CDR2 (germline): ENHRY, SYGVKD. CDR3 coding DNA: TGTGCCATCAGTGAGGCTGTACCCACCGGCCTTTCCGAGCAGTACTTC. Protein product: CAISEAVPTGLSEQYF.

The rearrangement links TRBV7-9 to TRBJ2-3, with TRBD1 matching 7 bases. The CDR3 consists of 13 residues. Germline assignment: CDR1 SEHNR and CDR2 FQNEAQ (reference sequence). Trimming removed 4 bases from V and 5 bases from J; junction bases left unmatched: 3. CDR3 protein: CASSSTGEDTQYF. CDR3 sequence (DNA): TGTGCCAGCAGCTCTACAGGGGAAGATACGCAGTATTTT.

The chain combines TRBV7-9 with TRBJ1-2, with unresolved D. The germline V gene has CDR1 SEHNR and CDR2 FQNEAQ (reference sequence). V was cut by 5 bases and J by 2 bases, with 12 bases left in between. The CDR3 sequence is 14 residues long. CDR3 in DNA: TGTGCCAGCAGCCCGCTTTCGGTAAACTATGGCTACACCTTC. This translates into CASSPLSVNYGYTF.

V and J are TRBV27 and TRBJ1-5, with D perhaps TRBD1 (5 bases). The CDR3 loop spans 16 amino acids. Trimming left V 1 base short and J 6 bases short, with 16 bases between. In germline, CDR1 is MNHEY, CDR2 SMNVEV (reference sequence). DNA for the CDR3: TGTGCCAGCAGTTTATTGGGAGGGAAAGGGACTCAGCCCCAGCATTTT. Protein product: CASSLLGGKGTQPQHF.

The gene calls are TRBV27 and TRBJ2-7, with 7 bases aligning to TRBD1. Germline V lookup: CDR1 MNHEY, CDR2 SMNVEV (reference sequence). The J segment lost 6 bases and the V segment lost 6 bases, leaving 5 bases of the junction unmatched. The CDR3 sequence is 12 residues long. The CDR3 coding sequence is TGTGCCAGCAGGACCGGGACAGCCGAGCAGTACTTC. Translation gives CASRTGTAEQYF.

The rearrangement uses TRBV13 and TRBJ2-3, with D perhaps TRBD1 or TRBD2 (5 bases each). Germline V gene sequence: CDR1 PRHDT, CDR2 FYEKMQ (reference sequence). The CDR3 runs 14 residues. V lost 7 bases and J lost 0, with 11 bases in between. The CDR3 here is CASNSGPSTDTQYF. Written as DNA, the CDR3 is TGTGCCAGCAACTCGGGACCCAGCACAGATACGCAGTATTTT.

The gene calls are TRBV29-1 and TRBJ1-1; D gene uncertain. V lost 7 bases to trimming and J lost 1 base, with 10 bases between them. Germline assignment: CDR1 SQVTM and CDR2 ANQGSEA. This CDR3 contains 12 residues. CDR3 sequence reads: CSALPSNTEAFF. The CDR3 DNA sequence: TGCAGCGCGTTACCGTCGAACACTGAAGCTTTCTTT. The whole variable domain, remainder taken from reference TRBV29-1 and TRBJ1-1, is SAVISQKPSRDICQRGTSLTIQCQVDSQVTMMFWYRQQPGQSLTLIATANQGSEATYESGFVIDKFPISRPNLTFSTLTVSNMSPEDSSIYLCSALPSNTEAFFGQGTRLTVV.

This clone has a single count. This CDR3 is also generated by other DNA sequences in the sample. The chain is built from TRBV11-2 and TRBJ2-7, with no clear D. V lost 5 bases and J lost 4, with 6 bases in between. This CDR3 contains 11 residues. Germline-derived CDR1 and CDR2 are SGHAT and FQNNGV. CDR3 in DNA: TGTGCCAGCAGCCCGAGTTACGAGCAGTACTTC. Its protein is CASSPSYEQYF.

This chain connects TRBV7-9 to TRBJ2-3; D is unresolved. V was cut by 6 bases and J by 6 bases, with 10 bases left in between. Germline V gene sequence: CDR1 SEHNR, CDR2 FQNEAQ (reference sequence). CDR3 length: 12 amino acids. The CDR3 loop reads CASSPGADTQYF. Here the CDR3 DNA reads TGTGCCAGCAGTCCCGGTGCGGATACGCAGTATTTT.

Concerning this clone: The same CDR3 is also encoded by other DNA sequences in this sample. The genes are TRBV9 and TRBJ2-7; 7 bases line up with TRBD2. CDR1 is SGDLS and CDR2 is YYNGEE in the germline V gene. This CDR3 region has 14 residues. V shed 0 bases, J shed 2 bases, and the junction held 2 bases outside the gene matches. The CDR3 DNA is TGTGCCAGCAGCGTAGGGGGAGGGACCTACGAGCAGTACTTC. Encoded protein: CASSVGGGTYEQYF.

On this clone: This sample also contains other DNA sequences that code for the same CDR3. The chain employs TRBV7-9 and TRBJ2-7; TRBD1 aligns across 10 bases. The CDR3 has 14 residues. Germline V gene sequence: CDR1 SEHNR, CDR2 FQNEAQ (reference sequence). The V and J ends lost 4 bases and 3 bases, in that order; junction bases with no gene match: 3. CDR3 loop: CASSSGQGDYEQYF. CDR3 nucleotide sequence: TGTGCCAGCAGCTCAGGACAGGGGGACTACGAGCAGTACTTC.

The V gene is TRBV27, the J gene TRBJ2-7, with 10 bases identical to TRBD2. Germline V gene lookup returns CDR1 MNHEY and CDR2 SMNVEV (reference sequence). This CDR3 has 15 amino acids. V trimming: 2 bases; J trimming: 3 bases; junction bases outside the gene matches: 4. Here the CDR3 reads CASSLVASGSYEQYF. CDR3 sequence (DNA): TGTGCCAGCAGTTTAGTTGCTAGCGGGAGCTACGAGCAGTACTTC.

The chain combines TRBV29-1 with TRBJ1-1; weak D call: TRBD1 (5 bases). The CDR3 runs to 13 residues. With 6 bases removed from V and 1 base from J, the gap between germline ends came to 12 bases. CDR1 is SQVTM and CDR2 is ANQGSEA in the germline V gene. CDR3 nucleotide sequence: TGCAGCGTGGTCAGCGGGGCGAACACTGAAGCTTTCTTT. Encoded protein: CSVVSGANTEAFF.

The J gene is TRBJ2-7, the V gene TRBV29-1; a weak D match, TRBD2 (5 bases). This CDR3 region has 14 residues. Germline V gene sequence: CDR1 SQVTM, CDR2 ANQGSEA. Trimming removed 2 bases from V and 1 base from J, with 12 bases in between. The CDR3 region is CSVESRGESYEQYF. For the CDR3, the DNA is TGCAGCGTTGAATCCCGGGGAGAGTCCTACGAGCAGTACTTC.

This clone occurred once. The DNA for the CDR3 is TGTGCCAGCAGCCCTAGGCCTTGGCAGGTCGCCTACAATGAGCAGTTCTTC. The encoded protein is CASSPRPWQVAYNEQFF. The V call is TRBV11-2, the J call TRBJ2-1; D is unresolved. Trimming stripped 5 bases from V and 2 bases from J, with 19 bases between. Per germline, CDR1 SGHAT and CDR2 FQNNGV. CDR3 length: 17 residues.

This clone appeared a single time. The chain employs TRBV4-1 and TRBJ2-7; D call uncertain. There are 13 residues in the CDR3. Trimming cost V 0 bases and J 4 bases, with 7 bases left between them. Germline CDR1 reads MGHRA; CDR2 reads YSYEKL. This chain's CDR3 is CASSQDAGYEQYF. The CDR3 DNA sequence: TGCGCCAGCAGCCAAGATGCCGGTTACGAGCAGTACTTC.

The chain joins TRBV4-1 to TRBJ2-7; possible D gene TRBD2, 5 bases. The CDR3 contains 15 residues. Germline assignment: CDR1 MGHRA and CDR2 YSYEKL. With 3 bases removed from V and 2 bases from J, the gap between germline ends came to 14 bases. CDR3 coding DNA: TGCGCCAGCAGCCACCGACGCGGGTTGGCCTACGAGCAGTACTTC. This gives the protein CASSHRRGLAYEQYF.

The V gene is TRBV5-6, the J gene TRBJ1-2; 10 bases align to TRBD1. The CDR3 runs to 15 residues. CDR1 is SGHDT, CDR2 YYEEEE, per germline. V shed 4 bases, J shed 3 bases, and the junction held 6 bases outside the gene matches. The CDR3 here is CASSEDRGRYYGYTF. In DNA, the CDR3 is TGTGCCAGCAGCGAAGACAGGGGGCGGTACTATGGCTACACCTTC.

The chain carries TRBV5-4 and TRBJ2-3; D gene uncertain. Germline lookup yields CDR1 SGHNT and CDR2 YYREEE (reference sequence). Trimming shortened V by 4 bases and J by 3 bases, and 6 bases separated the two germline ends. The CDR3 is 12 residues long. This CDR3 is CASSTTTDTQYF. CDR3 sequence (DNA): TGTGCCAGCAGCACGACGACAGATACGCAGTATTTT.

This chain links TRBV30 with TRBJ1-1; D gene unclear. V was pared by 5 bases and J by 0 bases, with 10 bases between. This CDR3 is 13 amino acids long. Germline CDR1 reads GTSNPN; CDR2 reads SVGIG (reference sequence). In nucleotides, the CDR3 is TGTGCCTGGGACTCCGGGTTGAACACTGAAGCTTTCTTT. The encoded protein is CAWDSGLNTEAFF.

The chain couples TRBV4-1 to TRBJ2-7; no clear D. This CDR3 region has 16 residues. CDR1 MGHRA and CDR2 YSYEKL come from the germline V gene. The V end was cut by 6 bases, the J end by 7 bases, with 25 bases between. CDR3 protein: CASRPNGRSNFWEQYF. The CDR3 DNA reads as TGCGCCAGCAGACCAAACGGCAGATCCAATTTTTGGGAGCAGTACTTC.

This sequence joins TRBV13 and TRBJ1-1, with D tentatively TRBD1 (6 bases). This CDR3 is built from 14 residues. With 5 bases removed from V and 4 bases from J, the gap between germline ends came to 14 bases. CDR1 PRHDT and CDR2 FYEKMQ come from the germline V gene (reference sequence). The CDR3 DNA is TGTGCCAGCAGCCTACAGGGTTCGGCCACTGAAGCTTTCTTT. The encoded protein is CASSLQGSATEAFF.